The 11 T cell receptor beta chains listed next were all sequenced from one sample in a study of T cell responses to AZD1222 COVID-19 vaccine. Sequencing was performed with immunoSEQ multiplex PCR; in TCRdb, only in-frame clones are kept and a portion is missing. The profile covers under 150,000 clones, with approximately 89% appearing a single time and 2.8% taken by the ten largest. The sequencing used peripheral blood, collected on day 0 of AZD1222 vaccination. The source is an adult in good health.

This clone was counted only a few times. The chain recombines TRBV2 with TRBJ1-2; 8 bases are shared with TRBD1. Per germline, CDR1 SNHLY and CDR2 FYNNEI. J gave up 6 bases and V 4 bases, and 4 bases lay outside the gene matches. The CDR3 loop spans 13 amino acids. CDR3 DNA sequence: TGTGCCAGCAGTGTAAGACAGGGGCATGGCTACACCTTC. It yields the protein CASSVRQGHGYTF.

This chain links TRBV11-3 with TRBJ2-3, with 10 nucleotides matching TRBD1. V lost 6 bases, J lost 3 bases, and 12 bases stayed unmatched. This CDR3 spans 17 amino acids. The germline CDR1 and CDR2 sequences are SGHNT and YENEEA. The CDR3 nucleotides are TGTGCCAGCAGTCTCTCGGGACAGGGGATGGGTACAGATACGCAGTATTTT. Amino acid sequence: CASSLSGQGMGTDTQYF.

The chain is built from TRBV19 and TRBJ1-3, with unresolved D. V lost 7 bases and J 0 bases, leaving 16 bases between the germline ends. This CDR3 has 16 amino acids. Per the germline V gene, CDR1 is LNHDA and CDR2 is SQIVND (reference sequence). The DNA for the CDR3 is TGTGCCAGTAATACCCCCGGACGGTTCTCTGGAAACACCATATATTTT. Protein sequence: CASNTPGRFSGNTIYF. Variable domain in full (rest from reference TRBV19 and TRBJ1-3): DGGITQSPKYLFRKEGQNVTLSCEQNLNHDAMYWYRQDPGQGLRLIYYSQIVNDFQKGDIAEGYSVSREKKESFPLTVTSAQKNPTAFYLCASNTPGRFSGNTIYFGEGSWLTVV.

The rearrangement links TRBV5-1 to TRBJ1-1; TRBD1 might be the D (5 bases). The CDR3 sequence is 14 residues long. Germline lookup yields CDR1 SGHRS and CDR2 YFSETQ. V lost 1 base and J lost 4, with 11 bases in between. The CDR3 sequence: CASSLMEGFTEAFF. The CDR3 DNA is TGCGCCAGCAGCTTGATGGAGGGGTTCACTGAAGCTTTCTTT. The whole variable domain, remainder taken from reference TRBV5-1 and TRBJ1-1, is KAGVTQTPRYLIKTRGQQVTLSCSPISGHRSVSWYQQTPGQGLQFLFEYFSETQRNKGNFPGRFSGRQFSNSRSEMNVSTLELGDSALYLCASSLMEGFTEAFFGQGTRLTVV.

This chain connects TRBV11-2 to TRBJ1-4; D is undetermined. The ends were cut back, 1 base at V and 6 bases at J, with 6 bases in the middle. Germline lookup yields CDR1 SGHAT and CDR2 FQNNGV. The CDR3 sequence is 13 residues long. CDR3: CASSLASYEKLFF. Written as DNA, the CDR3 is TGTGCCAGCAGCTTAGCGAGTTATGAAAAACTGTTTTTT.

This chain joins TRBV6-6 and TRBJ2-2; D is ambiguous. V was cut by 6 bases and J by 4 bases, with 6 bases left in between. Germline loops: CDR1 MNHNY, CDR2 SVGAGI (reference sequence). This CDR3 is 12 amino acids long. The CDR3 is CASRPSTGELFF. CDR3 sequence (DNA): TGTGCCAGCAGGCCCAGCACCGGGGAGCTGTTTTTT.

The rearrangement joins TRBV19 to TRBJ2-7; TRBD2 might be the D (5 bases). Deletions cut 5 bases from V and 4 bases from J, with 9 bases between. The germline V gene encodes CDR1 LNHDA and CDR2 SQIVND (reference sequence). CDR3 length: 12 residues. CDR3 in DNA: TGTGCCAGTAGTTACCGGGGTTACGAGCAGTACTTC. It specifies CASSYRGYEQYF.

J is TRBJ2-7 and V is TRBV7-9; D is unclear. The CDR3 is 13 residues long. The germline V gene encodes CDR1 SEHNR and CDR2 FQNEAQ (reference sequence). V gave up 6 bases and J gave up 4 bases, with 13 bases separating them. The CDR3 region is CASSPDHTYEQYF. The CDR3 DNA reads TGTGCCAGCAGTCCGGACCACACTTACGAGCAGTACTTC.

This clone was detected only once. The chain is built from TRBV6-2 or TRBV6-3 and TRBJ1-2; D not certain. Trimming cost V 2 bases and J 2 bases, with 9 bases left between them. The CDR3 is 14 residues long. Germline values: CDR1 MNHEY, CDR2 SVGEGT. The CDR3 bases are TGTGCCAGCAGTTACCAGGAGACAAACTATGGCTACACCTTC. Amino acid sequence: CASSYQETNYGYTF.

The chain recombines TRBV15 with TRBJ2-3; D possibly corresponds to TRBD1 (5 bases). The CDR3 spans 16 residues. V lost 0 bases and J 7 bases, leaving 17 bases between the germline ends. Germline CDR1 is LNHNV and CDR2 is YYDKDF (reference sequence). The CDR3 DNA reads as TGTGCCACCAGCAGAGATCGGCAGGGCGGATTCTATACGCAGTATTTT. Translated, it gives CATSRDRQGGFYTQYF.

The genes are TRBV24-1 and TRBJ2-2; TRBD1 aligns across 9 bases. CDR1 is KGHDR, CDR2 SFDVKD, per germline. There are 13 residues in the CDR3. V lost 7 bases to trimming and J lost 7 bases; unmatched junction nucleotides: 3. The chain's CDR3 is CATSGQGIGELFF. The CDR3 coding sequence is TGTGCCACCAGCGGACAGGGGATCGGGGAGCTGTTTTTT.